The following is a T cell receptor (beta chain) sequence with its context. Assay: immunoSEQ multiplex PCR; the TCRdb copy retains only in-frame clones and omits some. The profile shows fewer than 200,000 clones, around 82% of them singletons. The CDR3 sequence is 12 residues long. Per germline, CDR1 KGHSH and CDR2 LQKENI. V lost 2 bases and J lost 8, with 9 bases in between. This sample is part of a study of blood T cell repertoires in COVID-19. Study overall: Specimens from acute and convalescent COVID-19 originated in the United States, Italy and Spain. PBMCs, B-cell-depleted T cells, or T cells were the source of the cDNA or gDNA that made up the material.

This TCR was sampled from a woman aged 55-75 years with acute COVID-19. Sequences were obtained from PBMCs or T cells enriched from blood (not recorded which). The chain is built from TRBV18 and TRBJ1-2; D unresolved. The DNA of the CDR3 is TGTGCCAGCTCACCAGCGGGGTACGGCTACACCTTC. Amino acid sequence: CASSPAGYGYTF.